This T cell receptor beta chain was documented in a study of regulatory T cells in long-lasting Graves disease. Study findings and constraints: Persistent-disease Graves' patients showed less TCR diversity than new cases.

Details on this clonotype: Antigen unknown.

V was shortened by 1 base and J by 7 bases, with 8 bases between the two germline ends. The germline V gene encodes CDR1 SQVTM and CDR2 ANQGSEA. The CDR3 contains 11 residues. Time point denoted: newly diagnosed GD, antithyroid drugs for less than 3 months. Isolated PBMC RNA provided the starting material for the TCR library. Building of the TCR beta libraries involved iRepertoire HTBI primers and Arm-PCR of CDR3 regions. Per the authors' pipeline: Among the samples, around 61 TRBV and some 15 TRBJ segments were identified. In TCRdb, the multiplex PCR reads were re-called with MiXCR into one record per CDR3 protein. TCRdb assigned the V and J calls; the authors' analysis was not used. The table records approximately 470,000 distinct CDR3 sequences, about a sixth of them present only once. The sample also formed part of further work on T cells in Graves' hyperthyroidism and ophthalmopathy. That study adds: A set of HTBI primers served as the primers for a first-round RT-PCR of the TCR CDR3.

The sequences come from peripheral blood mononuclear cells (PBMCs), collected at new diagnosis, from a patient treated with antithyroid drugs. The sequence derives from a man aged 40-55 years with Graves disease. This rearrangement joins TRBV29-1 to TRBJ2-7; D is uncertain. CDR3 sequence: CSVEGVREQYF. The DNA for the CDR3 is TGCAGCGTTGAAGGGGTGAGAGAGCAGTACTTC.